Following are 29 T cell receptor beta chains from one sample sequenced in a study of PD-1 blockade in classical Hodgkin lymphoma. This sample's time point: cycle 4 day 1 (C4D1), after 6 weeks of nivolumab. Brentuximab vedotin exposure varied among the patients, all of whom had relapsed after autologous stem cell transplantation. Sequenced by immunoSEQ multiplex PCR; TCRdb stores in-frame clones only, minus some. The sample has tens of thousands of clones, roughly 87% seen once. The sample in question was peripheral blood mononuclear cells (PBMCs), obtained before the fourth cycle of nivolumab. The receptors here all came from a human donor with classical Hodgkin lymphoma.

V usage is TRBV7-9 and J usage is TRBJ2-3, with 9 bases identical to TRBD2. Germline V CDR1 and CDR2: SEHNR, FQNEAQ (reference sequence). Losses at the gene ends were 4 bases for V and 4 bases for J; bases not matched to a gene: 6. CDR3 length: 15 amino acids. The CDR3 coding sequence is TGTGCCAGCAGCTCAGGCGGGGGGGCCGCAGATACGCAGTATTTT. The encoded protein is CASSSGGGAADTQYF.

This clone was recorded only once. The chain joins TRBV5-1 to TRBJ2-5; 8 bases are a match to TRBD1. The germline V gene has CDR1 SGHRS and CDR2 YFSETQ. The CDR3 sequence is 14 residues long. V lost 1 base, J lost 5 bases, and 4 bases stayed unmatched. The CDR3 DNA follows: TGCGCCAGCAGCTTGAGGACAGGGCGGGAGACCCAGTACTTC. This encodes CASSLRTGRETQYF.

This chain links TRBV7-9 with TRBJ2-2; the match to TRBD1 covers 8 bases. Losses at the gene ends were 3 bases for V and 3 bases for J; bases not matched to a gene: 6. The CDR3 consists of 16 residues. In germline, CDR1 is SEHNR, CDR2 FQNEAQ (reference sequence). In nucleotides, the CDR3 is TGTGCCAGCAGCTTTACCGGGGACAGGCACACCGGGGAGCTGTTTTTT. Its protein is CASSFTGDRHTGELFF.

This clone was seen a single time. The rearrangement uses TRBV21-1 and TRBJ1-5. TRBV21-1 is assigned pseudogene status. This CDR3 region has 16 residues. The CDR3 DNA reads as TGTGCCAGCAGCAAAGTGCGGGCGAATGGGCATCAGCCCCAGCATTTT. It specifies CASSKVRANGHQPQHF.

In this sample, this clone turned up once. The chain is built from TRBV10-1 and TRBJ2-1; TRBD2 matches at 10 bases. Trimming at V came to 4 bases and at J to 0 bases, leaving 6 bases not matched to a gene. The CDR3 runs to 17 residues. CDR1 is WNHNN and CDR2 is SYGVQD in the germline V gene (reference sequence). CDR3 nucleotides: TGCGCCAGCAGTGGGTTAGCGGGGGGTCACTCCTACAATGAGCAGTTCTTC. This translates into CASSGLAGGHSYNEQFF.

This clone came up a few times. V and J are TRBV5-3 and TRBJ1-2; a possible D gene is TRBD1 (5 bases). TRBV5-3 is filed as an ORF, its function uncertain. The germline V and J ends were trimmed by 4 bases and 2 bases, with 12 bases remaining between them. The CDR3 totals 14 residues. CDR3 sequence: CARSDGHSNYGYTF. The CDR3 coding sequence is TGTGCCAGAAGCGATGGACACTCAAACTATGGCTACACCTTC.

For this clone: This specimen includes other DNA sequences encoding the same CDR3. CDR3 loop: CASSLAENQPQHF. CDR3 coding DNA: TGCGCCAGCAGCTTGGCTGAAAATCAGCCCCAGCATTTT. The gene calls are TRBV5-1 and TRBJ1-5; D is uncertain. Deletions cut 0 bases from V and 4 bases from J, with 5 bases between. This CDR3 has 13 residues. Germline CDR1 is SGHRS and CDR2 is YFSETQ. Combining the CDR3 with reference TRBV5-1 and TRBJ1-5 gives the whole variable domain KAGVTQTPRYLIKTRGQQVTLSCSPISGHRSVSWYQQTPGQGLQFLFEYFSETQRNKGNFPGRFSGRQFSNSRSEMNVSTLELGDSALYLCASSLAENQPQHFGDGTRLSIL.

The chain has TRBV5-1 and TRBJ1-4; TRBD1 aligns across 9 bases. The CDR3 spans 14 residues. Trimming at V came to 4 bases and at J to 7 bases, leaving 5 bases not matched to a gene. The germline V gene encodes CDR1 SGHRS and CDR2 YFSETQ. CDR3 DNA: TGCGCCAGCAGCCCCGGGACAGGGCGTGAAAAACTGTTTTTT. As protein: CASSPGTGREKLFF.

The chain links TRBV6-1 to TRBJ1-2; D remains unclear. The CDR3 extends over 14 amino acids. V was trimmed by 5 bases and J by 2 bases, leaving 12 bases between them. Germline CDR1 reads MNHNS; CDR2 reads SASEGT. The DNA of the CDR3 is TGTGCCAGCAGTTATGTGGGCCAAAACTATGGCTACACCTTC. It codes for CASSYVGQNYGYTF.

This chain joins TRBV30 and TRBJ2-7, with D uncertain. CDR3 length: 13 amino acids. Per the germline V gene, CDR1 is GTSNPN and CDR2 is SVGIG (reference sequence). Trimming removed 1 base from V and 1 base from J, with 8 bases in between. The CDR3 sequence is CAWSDQASYEQYF. The DNA for the CDR3 is TGTGCCTGGAGTGATCAGGCATCCTACGAGCAGTACTTC.

This sequence joins TRBV14 and TRBJ1-5; D remains unclear. Trimming removed 11 bases from V and 4 bases from J, with 9 bases in between. The germline V gene has CDR1 SGHDN and CDR2 FVKESK. This CDR3 is built from 11 residues. CDR3 region: CAFRENQPQHF. In DNA, the CDR3 is TGTGCCTTCAGAGAGAATCAGCCCCAGCATTTT.

This chain uses TRBV30 with TRBJ2-5, with D hard to call. V was pared by 0 bases and J by 1 base, with 9 bases between. Germline values: CDR1 GTSNPN, CDR2 SVGIG (reference sequence). CDR3 length equals 14 residues. In DNA, the CDR3 is TGTGCCTGGAGTGTTGGGCCGGTCCAAGAGACCCAGTACTTC. This gives the protein CAWSVGPVQETQYF.

The chain uses TRBV6-6 and TRBJ1-2; D is possibly TRBD1 (6 bases). The CDR3 covers 14 residues. Germline lookup yields CDR1 MNHNY and CDR2 SVGAGI (reference sequence). Trimming removed 7 bases at V and 0 bases at J, with 12 bases between. The CDR3 DNA sequence: TGTGCCAGCATCGAAGGGGGGACTAACTATGGCTACACCTTC. This codes for CASIEGGTNYGYTF.

The chain combines TRBV5-1 with TRBJ2-5; TRBD2 matches at 10 bases. The CDR3 covers 15 residues. Per germline, CDR1 SGHRS and CDR2 YFSETQ. The V and J ends lost 3 bases and 2 bases, in that order; junction bases with no gene match: 4. As DNA, the CDR3 is TGCGCCAGCAGCTCAGCGGGGGGGATGCAAGAGACCCAGTACTTC. Protein: CASSSAGGMQETQYF.

V gene TRBV5-1 combines with J gene TRBJ2-7, with 10 bases lining up with TRBD2. Trimming at V came to 4 bases and at J to 3 bases, leaving 4 bases not matched to a gene. The germline V gene has CDR1 SGHRS and CDR2 YFSETQ. The CDR3 spans 14 residues. The CDR3: CASSTTSGIYEQYF. The CDR3 DNA reads TGCGCCAGCAGCACTACTAGCGGGATCTACGAGCAGTACTTC.

This chain links TRBV5-1 with TRBJ2-3; D uncertain. Germline loops: CDR1 SGHRS, CDR2 YFSETQ. The CDR3 length is 13 residues. Trimming stripped 6 bases from V and 3 bases from J, with 11 bases between. The CDR3 DNA reads as TGCGCCAGCAACAAAAAGTCAACAGATACGCAGTATTTT. This codes for CASNKKSTDTQYF.

The chain is built from TRBV5-1 and TRBJ2-6; D is ambiguous. V was cut by 3 bases and J by 0 bases, with 7 bases left in between. The CDR3 is 15 residues long. Germline CDR1 SGHRS, CDR2 YFSETQ. The CDR3 coding sequence is TGCGCCAGCAGCTCGGACCTCTCTGGGGCCAACGTCCTGACTTTC. Amino acid sequence: CASSSDLSGANVLTF.

The CDR3 DNA reads TGCGCCAGCAGCTGGGACAGGGCTCAGTACACTGAAGCTTTCTTT. This sequence encodes CASSWDRAQYTEAFF. This sequence joins TRBV5-1 and TRBJ1-1; TRBD1 matches at 9 bases. V was clipped by 3 bases and J by 3 bases; unmatched bases: 6. This CDR3 contains 15 residues. Germline loops: CDR1 SGHRS, CDR2 YFSETQ.

The V gene is TRBV7-8, the J gene TRBJ2-1; the match to TRBD2 covers 15 bases. The V segment lost 5 bases and the J segment 8 bases; nucleotides outside the gene matches: 7. Germline values: CDR1 SGHVS, CDR2 FQNEAQ. The CDR3 runs 16 residues. CDR3 nucleotides: TGTGCCAGCAGCCATCGGACTAGCGGGGGGGCGGATGAGCAGTTCTTC. It encodes CASSHRTSGGADEQFF.

The sample holds a few counts of this clone. The chain recombines TRBV2 with TRBJ1-1, with 7 bases aligning to TRBD1. Germline V gene lookup returns CDR1 SNHLY and CDR2 FYNNEI. V lost 8 bases, J lost 1 base, and 10 bases stayed unmatched. The CDR3 is 15 amino acids. This chain's CDR3 is CASGLEGAKNTEAFF. The CDR3 nucleotides read TGTGCCAGCGGTCTGGAGGGGGCAAAGAACACTGAAGCTTTCTTT.

This chain links TRBV5-1 with TRBJ2-3, with 7 bases matching TRBD2. The CDR3 runs to 16 residues. The germline gives CDR1 SGHRS, CDR2 YFSETQ. The V gene end was trimmed by 0 bases and the J gene end by 2 bases; junction bases not matched to a gene: 6. CDR3 amino acids: CASSLAGRGTTDTQYF. In nucleotides, the CDR3 is TGCGCCAGCAGCTTGGCCGGGCGGGGGACCACAGATACGCAGTATTTT.

The rearrangement uses TRBV29-1 and TRBJ1-2; 10 bases align to TRBD1. Trimming at V came to 7 bases and at J to 7 bases, leaving 12 bases not matched to a gene. This CDR3 is 14 amino acids long. The germline V gene encodes CDR1 SQVTM and CDR2 ANQGSEA. CDR3 sequence reads: CSAGFGDRGLGYTF. CDR3 DNA: TGCAGCGCCGGATTCGGAGACAGGGGGCTTGGCTACACCTTC.

CDR3 bases: TGCGCCAGCAGCCCCGGGGAGGGGGAAAAACTGTTTTTT. Translated, it gives CASSPGEGEKLFF. The rearrangement joins TRBV5-1 to TRBJ1-4; a possible D gene is TRBD1 (5 bases). The CDR3 is 13 residues long. The V gene's germline CDR1 is SGHRS and CDR2 YFSETQ. The ends were cut back, 4 bases at V and 8 bases at J, with 12 bases in the middle.

The chain couples TRBV5-1 to TRBJ1-1; TRBD1 is a possible D gene (5 bases). Germline CDR1 SGHRS, CDR2 YFSETQ. Trimming took off 4 bases at V and 2 bases at J, with 12 bases between the two ends. CDR3 size: 14 residues. The CDR3 DNA follows: TGCGCCAGCAGCCTCGGTGGGGGAAACACTGAAGCTTTCTTT. Its translation is CASSLGGGNTEAFF.

The chain links TRBV4-2 to TRBJ1-3; no clear D gene. This CDR3 spans 16 amino acids. The V gene lost 1 base and the J gene lost 0 bases, with 10 bases spanning the gap. CDR1 and CDR2 from the germline V gene are LGHNA and YNFKEQ. The CDR3 region is CASSQAKGSSGNTIYF. The CDR3, as DNA: TGTGCCAGCAGCCAAGCCAAGGGAAGCTCTGGAAACACCATATATTTT.

The genes are TRBV12-5 and TRBJ2-7; D tentatively reads TRBD1 or TRBD2 (5 bases each). CDR1 is LGHNT and CDR2 is FRNRAP in the germline V gene. The CDR3 consists of 13 residues. V lost 6 bases and J lost 2, with 11 bases in between. The CDR3 nucleotides are TGTGCTAGTGGGTGGGACGGAACCTACGAGCAGTACTTC. It encodes CASGWDGTYEQYF. The variable domain in full, completed from reference TRBV12-5 and TRBJ2-7, reads DARVTQTPRHKVTEMGQEVTMRCQPILGHNTVFWYRQTMMQGLELLAYFRNRAPLDDSGMPKDRFSAEMPDATLATLKIQPSEPRDSAVYFCASGWDGTYEQYFGPGTRLTVT.

V usage is TRBV2 and J usage is TRBJ2-7; perhaps TRBD2 as D (5 bases). This CDR3 is built from 15 residues. Trimming cost V 5 bases and J 2 bases, with 16 bases left between them. Germline loops: CDR1 SNHLY, CDR2 FYNNEI. CDR3 amino acids: CASSRPLGVAYEQYF. Written as DNA, the CDR3 is TGTGCCAGCAGTCGGCCCCTCGGGGTTGCCTACGAGCAGTACTTC.

CDR3 in DNA: TGCGCCAGCAGCCAAGAAGACAGCTCCACCGGGGAGCTGTTTTTT. Translating it yields CASSQEDSSTGELFF. The chain recombines TRBV4-1 with TRBJ2-2; D may be TRBD1 (5 bases). Germline assignment: CDR1 MGHRA and CDR2 YSYEKL. This CDR3 comprises 15 residues. V was cut by 0 bases and J by 4 bases, with 9 bases left in between.

The chain employs TRBV5-1 and TRBJ2-5; 11 nucleotides match TRBD1. The V and J ends lost 4 bases and 5 bases, in that order; junction bases with no gene match: 4. The CDR3 runs to 14 residues. CDR1 and CDR2 (germline): SGHRS, YFSETQ. Here the CDR3 DNA reads TGCGCCAGCAGCGGACAGGGGGCGCGGGAGACCCAGTACTTC. Translated: CASSGQGARETQYF. The full variable domain, rest sourced from reference TRBV5-1 and TRBJ2-5, is KAGVTQTPRYLIKTRGQQVTLSCSPISGHRSVSWYQQTPGQGLQFLFEYFSETQRNKGNFPGRFSGRQFSNSRSEMNVSTLELGDSALYLCASSGQGARETQYFGPGTRLLVL.